The 21 T cell receptor beta chains given below trace back to one sample, sequenced in a study of T cell responses to AZD1222 COVID-19 vaccine. Profiled with immunoSEQ multiplex PCR; TCRdb holds only in-frame clones, not every one. Of 150,000 to 200,000 clones detected, about 89% appear once; the ten largest clones hold under 3.5%. Specimen: peripheral blood, collected on day 0 of MenACWY control vaccination. Receptors originate from an adult in good health.

V is TRBV7-2 and J is TRBJ2-1, with 10 bases aligning to TRBD2. This CDR3 has 15 amino acids. V shed 3 bases and J 3 bases; nucleotides not matched to a gene: 2. CDR1 is SGHTA and CDR2 is FQGNSA in the germline V gene. The CDR3 here is CASSLGLAIYNEQFF. The DNA for the CDR3 is TGTGCCAGCAGCTTGGGACTAGCGATCTACAATGAGCAGTTCTTC.

The chain joins TRBV20-1 to TRBJ2-3, with D possibly being TRBD2 (5 bases). Looked up from germline, CDR1 is DFQATT and CDR2 is SNEGSKA (reference sequence). The V gene lost 7 bases and the J gene lost 9 bases, with 14 bases spanning the gap. This CDR3 has 11 amino acids. This CDR3 is CSGLAAPTQYF. For the CDR3, the DNA is TGCAGTGGTCTAGCCGCTCCAACGCAGTATTTT.

The rearrangement joins TRBV4-1 to TRBJ1-1, with D possibly matching TRBD1 (6 bases). The ends were cut back, 0 bases at V and 0 bases at J, with 8 bases in the middle. This CDR3 has 15 amino acids. Germline CDR1 reads MGHRA; CDR2 reads YSYEKL. The CDR3 coding sequence is TGCGCCAGCAGCCAAGATGACAGGTTGAACACTGAAGCTTTCTTT. It translates to CASSQDDRLNTEAFF.

The chain joins TRBV12-3 or TRBV12-4 to TRBJ2-7, with D unresolved. Trimming shortened V by 1 base and J by 5 bases, and 3 bases separated the two germline ends. The CDR3 is made up of 11 amino acids. The DNA for the CDR3 is TGTGCCAGCAGTTTAGGGCACGAGCAGTACTTC. This translates into CASSLGHEQYF.

CDR3 sequence reads: CASSLAARGRSYNEQFF. The CDR3 DNA is TGTGCCAGCAGCTTAGCCGCCCGCGGGAGGTCCTACAATGAGCAGTTCTTC. The chain employs TRBV7-9 and TRBJ2-1, with 8 bases aligning to TRBD2. Germline V gene data show CDR1 as SEHNR and CDR2 as FQNEAQ (reference sequence). There are 17 residues in the CDR3. V was clipped by 0 bases and J by 1 base; unmatched bases: 5. Full variable domain (outside the CDR3, taken from reference TRBV7-9 and TRBJ2-1): DTGVSQNPRHKITKRGQNVTFRCDPISEHNRLYWYRQTLGQGPEFLTYFQNEAQLEKSRLLSDRFSAERPKGSFSTLEIQRTEQGDSAMYLCASSLAARGRSYNEQFFGPGTRLTVL.

A single count supports this clone. The chain is built from TRBV3-1 (or the pseudogene TRBV3-2) and TRBJ2-7, with TRBD1 identical over 9 bases. V was pared by 3 bases and J by 1 base, with 4 bases of the junction left unmatched. From germline, CDR1 is LGHDT and CDR2 YNNKEL (reference sequence). This CDR3 contains 15 residues. CDR3 amino acids: CASSQAGTGSYEQYF. CDR3 in DNA: TGTGCCAGCAGCCAGGCCGGGACAGGGTCCTACGAGCAGTACTTC.

The rearrangement links TRBV2 to TRBJ1-2, with TRBD1 matching over 7 bases. The J segment lost 4 bases and the V segment lost 6 bases, leaving 8 bases of the junction unmatched. Germline V gives CDR1 SNHLY, CDR2 FYNNEI. CDR3 length equals 14 residues. The CDR3 nucleotides read TGTGCCAGCAGGCTAGGGGCAGGGGGCTATGGCTACACCTTC. Amino acid sequence: CASRLGAGGYGYTF. Using reference TRBV2 and TRBJ1-2 for the parts outside the CDR3, the full variable domain is EPEVTQTPSHQVTQMGQEVILRCVPISNHLYFYWYRQILGQKVEFLVSFYNNEISEKSEIFDDQFSVERPDGSNFTLKIRSTKLEDSAMYFCASRLGAGGYGYTFGSGTRLTVV.

The chain recombines TRBV5-1 with TRBJ1-5; D may be TRBD1 (6 bases). Germline V gene sequence: CDR1 SGHRS, CDR2 YFSETQ. The CDR3 is 16 amino acids. V lost 0 bases and J lost 0, with 10 bases in between. CDR3 sequence reads: CASSLGGQFSNQPQHF. CDR3 sequence (DNA): TGCGCCAGCAGCTTGGGAGGACAGTTTAGCAATCAGCCCCAGCATTTT.

This clone has just a few counts. The chain is built from TRBV11-2 and TRBJ2-7; 7 positions match TRBD1. The junction had 12 bases not matched to a gene; V was cut back by 4 bases and J by 6 bases. In germline, CDR1 is SGHAT, CDR2 FQNNGV. The CDR3 is 15 residues long. The CDR3 nucleotides read TGTGCCAGCAGCTCCGTTCGACAGGGTGGCCCCGAGCAGTACTTC. It yields the protein CASSSVRQGGPEQYF.

This clone was recorded only once. The rearrangement links TRBV5-1 to TRBJ2-1; 8 nucleotides agree with TRBD1. The germline V gene has CDR1 SGHRS and CDR2 YFSETQ. There are 14 residues in the CDR3. Trimming took 4 bases from V and 7 from J; bases not matched to a gene: 7. CDR3 amino acids: CASSPGTGVNEQFF. As DNA, the CDR3 is TGCGCCAGCAGCCCCGGGACAGGAGTAAATGAGCAGTTCTTC.

The chain employs TRBV9 and TRBJ1-5, with 7 bases identical to TRBD1. The CDR3 has 15 residues. Germline lookup yields CDR1 SGDLS and CDR2 YYNGEE. With V trimmed by 0 bases and J by 3 bases, 3 bases remained unmatched. CDR3 nucleotide sequence: TGTGCCAGCAGCGTAGAAGGGGGCCTCAATCAGCCCCAGCATTTT. Amino acids: CASSVEGGLNQPQHF.

V usage is TRBV7-9 and J usage is TRBJ1-4; 7 bases are shared with TRBD1. The CDR3 is 14 residues long. The germline gives CDR1 SEHNR, CDR2 FQNEAQ (reference sequence). J gave up 8 bases and V 5 bases, and 8 bases lay outside the gene matches. This CDR3 is CASSTLTGEEKLFF. CDR3 DNA: TGTGCCAGCAGCACGCTCACAGGGGAGGAAAAACTGTTTTTT.

The chain has TRBV11-2 and TRBJ2-6; D perhaps matches TRBD1 (5 bases). V was clipped by 3 bases and J by 0 bases, with 15 bases between them. The CDR3 extends over 18 amino acids. Germline V gene data show CDR1 as SGHAT and CDR2 as FQNNGV. This chain's CDR3 is CASSFLTGLISGANVLTF. The CDR3 DNA sequence: TGTGCCAGCAGCTTTTTAACAGGTCTAATCTCTGGGGCCAACGTCCTGACTTTC.

This clone occurred once. This chain uses TRBV24-1 with TRBJ1-5; D is undetermined. V shed 2 bases and J shed 2 bases, with 12 bases lying between them. This CDR3 comprises 16 residues. Germline V gene sequence: CDR1 KGHDR, CDR2 SFDVKD. The CDR3 bases are TGTGCCACCAGTGATTCGGCAGGATCTGGCAATCAGCCCCAGCATTTT. Protein sequence: CATSDSAGSGNQPQHF.

The chain links TRBV7-3 to TRBJ2-5; TRBD1 agrees at 10 bases. Germline V gene data show CDR1 as SGHTA and CDR2 as FQGTGA. CDR3 size: 15 residues. V lost 4 bases, J lost 5 bases, and 7 bases stayed unmatched. The CDR3 bases are TGTGCCAGCAGCTCGACCGGGACAGGGGTTGAGACCCAGTACTTC. It translates to CASSSTGTGVETQYF. Full variable domain (remainder filled in from reference TRBV7-3 and TRBJ2-5): GAGVSQTPSNKVTEKGKYVELRCDPISGHTALYWYRQSLGQGPEFLIYFQGTGAADDSGLPNDRFFAVRPEGSVSTLKIQRTERGDSAVYLCASSSTGTGVETQYFGPGTRLLVL.

For the CDR3, the DNA is TGTGCCAGCAGTGAATTCAGGGAAACCCTCTATGGCTACACCTTC. This gives the protein CASSEFRETLYGYTF. The J gene is TRBJ1-2, the V gene TRBV27, with D perhaps matching TRBD1 (5 bases). Per germline, CDR1 MNHEY and CDR2 SMNVEV (reference sequence). V lost 5 bases and J lost 4, with 17 bases in between. The CDR3 is 15 amino acids.

The CDR3 DNA is TGTGCCAGCAGCATCGGGACGGGCCCCTACGAGCAGTACTTC. It translates to CASSIGTGPYEQYF. V gene TRBV9 combines with J gene TRBJ2-7; D possibly uses TRBD1 or TRBD2 (5 bases each). Trimming stripped 4 bases from V and 2 bases from J, with 13 bases between. In germline, CDR1 is SGDLS, CDR2 YYNGEE. This CDR3 is 14 amino acids long.

The rearrangement uses TRBV4-1 and TRBJ2-3; TRBD1 matches at 9 bases. The trim removed 3 bases at V and 3 bases at J, leaving 4 bases unmatched. The CDR3 extends over 15 amino acids. Looked up from germline, CDR1 is MGHRA and CDR2 is YSYEKL. CDR3 loop: CASSQEGQGTDTQYF. The CDR3 DNA reads as TGCGCCAGCAGCCAGGAAGGACAGGGGACAGATACGCAGTATTTT.

V gene TRBV21-1 combines with J gene TRBJ1-3; the table gives TRBD1 as D, unverified against the DNA. TRBV21-1 corresponds to a pseudogene. This CDR3 has 17 residues. The chain's CDR3 is CASSKTDSMGSGNTIYF. CDR3 nucleotides: TGTGCCAGCAGCAAAACGGACAGCATGGGATCTGGAAACACCATATATTTT.

The V call is TRBV18, the J call TRBJ2-7, with 8 bases lining up with TRBD1. Germline V gives CDR1 KGHSH, CDR2 LQKENI. V shed 0 bases and J 6 bases; nucleotides not matched to a gene: 10. This CDR3 region has 16 residues. The CDR3 sequence: CASSPPYPDRASEQYF. In nucleotides, the CDR3 is TGTGCCAGCTCACCACCGTATCCGGACAGGGCTTCCGAGCAGTACTTC.

The V gene is TRBV29-1, the J gene TRBJ1-2; D remains unclear. There are 10 residues in the CDR3. Germline V gene lookup returns CDR1 SQVTM and CDR2 ANQGSEA. Trimming removed 6 bases at V and 5 bases at J, with 7 bases between. CDR3 in DNA: TGCAGCGTGGTAGAGTATGGCTACACCTTC. Its protein is CSVVEYGYTF.